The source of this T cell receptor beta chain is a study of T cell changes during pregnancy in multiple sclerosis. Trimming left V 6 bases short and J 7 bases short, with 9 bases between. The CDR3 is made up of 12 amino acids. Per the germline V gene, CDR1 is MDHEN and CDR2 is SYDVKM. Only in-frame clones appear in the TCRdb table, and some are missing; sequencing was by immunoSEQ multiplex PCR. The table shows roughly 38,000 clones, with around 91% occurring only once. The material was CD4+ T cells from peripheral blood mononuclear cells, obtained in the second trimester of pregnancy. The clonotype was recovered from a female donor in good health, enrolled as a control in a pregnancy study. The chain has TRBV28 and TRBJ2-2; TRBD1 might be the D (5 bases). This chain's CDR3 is CASRPQGGELFF. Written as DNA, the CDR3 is TGTGCCAGCAGACCCCAGGGCGGGGAGCTGTTTTTT.